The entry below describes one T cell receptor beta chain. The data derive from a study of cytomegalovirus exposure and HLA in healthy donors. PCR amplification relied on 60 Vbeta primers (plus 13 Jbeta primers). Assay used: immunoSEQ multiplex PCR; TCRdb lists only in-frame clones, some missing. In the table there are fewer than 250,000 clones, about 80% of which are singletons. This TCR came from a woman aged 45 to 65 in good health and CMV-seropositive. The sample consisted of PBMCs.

The CDR3 reads CASSPGAGSNQPQHF. The CDR3 DNA is TGCGCCAGCAGCCCAGGGGCTGGGAGCAATCAGCCCCAGCATTTT. The chain couples TRBV5-1 to TRBJ1-5; a weak D match, TRBD1 (6 bases). Germline V gene data show CDR1 as SGHRS and CDR2 as YFSETQ. This CDR3 is built from 15 residues. V was clipped by 4 bases and J by 1 base, with 12 bases between them.